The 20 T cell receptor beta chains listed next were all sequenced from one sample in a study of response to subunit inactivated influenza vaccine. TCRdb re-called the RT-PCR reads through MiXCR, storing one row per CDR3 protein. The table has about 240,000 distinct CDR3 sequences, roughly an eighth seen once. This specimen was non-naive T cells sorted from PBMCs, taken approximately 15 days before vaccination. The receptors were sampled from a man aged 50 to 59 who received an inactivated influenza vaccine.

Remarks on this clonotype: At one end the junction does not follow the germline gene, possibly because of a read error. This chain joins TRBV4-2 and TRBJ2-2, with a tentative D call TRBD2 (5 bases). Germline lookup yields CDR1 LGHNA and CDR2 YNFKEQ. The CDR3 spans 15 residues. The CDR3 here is CASSQATVNTGELVF. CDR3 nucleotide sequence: TGTGCCAGCAGCCAAGCCACGGTGAACACCGGGGAGCTGGTTTTT.

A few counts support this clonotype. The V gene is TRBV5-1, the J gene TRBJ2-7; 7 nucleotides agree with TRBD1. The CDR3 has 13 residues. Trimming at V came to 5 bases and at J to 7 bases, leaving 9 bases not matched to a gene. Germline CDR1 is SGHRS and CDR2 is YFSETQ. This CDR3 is CASSKGGAWEQYF. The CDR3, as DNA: TGCGCCAGCAGTAAAGGGGGCGCGTGGGAGCAGTACTTC.

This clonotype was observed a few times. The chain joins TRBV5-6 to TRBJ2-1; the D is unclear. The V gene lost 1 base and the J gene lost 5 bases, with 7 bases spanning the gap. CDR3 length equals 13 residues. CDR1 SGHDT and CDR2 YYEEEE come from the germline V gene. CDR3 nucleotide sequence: TGTGCCAGCAGCTTGTGGGTACACAATGAGCAGTTCTTC. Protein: CASSLWVHNEQFF.

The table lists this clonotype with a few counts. CDR3 DNA sequence: TGTGCCAGCAGCCCCTCCCGGGGCCAAGAGACCCAGTACTTC. Translation: CASSPSRGQETQYF. The chain is built from TRBV4-2 and TRBJ2-5; TRBD2 might be the D (5 bases). The CDR3 is made up of 14 amino acids. CDR1 and CDR2 (germline): LGHNA, YNFKEQ. Trimming pared 4 bases from V and 1 base from J, leaving 10 bases between.

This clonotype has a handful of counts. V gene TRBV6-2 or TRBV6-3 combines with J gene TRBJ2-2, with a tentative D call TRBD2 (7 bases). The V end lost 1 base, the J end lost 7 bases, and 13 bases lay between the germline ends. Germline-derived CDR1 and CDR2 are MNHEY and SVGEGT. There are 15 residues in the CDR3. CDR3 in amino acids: CASSYFGGRGGELFF. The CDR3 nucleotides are TGTGCCAGCAGTTACTTCGGGGGGCGAGGCGGGGAGCTGTTTTTT.

CDR3 DNA: TGCGCCAGCAGCCAAGGCAGGGAACCCACCGGGGAGCTGTTTTTT. Its protein product is CASSQGREPTGELFF. J is TRBJ2-2 and V is TRBV4-1; possibly TRBD1 for D (5 bases). This CDR3 has 15 amino acids. CDR1 and CDR2 (germline): MGHRA, YSYEKL. V dropped 1 base and J dropped 4 bases, with 10 bases sitting between them.

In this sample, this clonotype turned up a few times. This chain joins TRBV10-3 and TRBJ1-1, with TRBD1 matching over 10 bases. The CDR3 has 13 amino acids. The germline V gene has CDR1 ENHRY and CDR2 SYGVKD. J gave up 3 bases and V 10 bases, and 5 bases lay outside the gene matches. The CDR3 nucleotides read TGTGCCACTTCCGGGACAGGGGACACTGAAGCTTTCTTT. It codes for CATSGTGDTEAFF.

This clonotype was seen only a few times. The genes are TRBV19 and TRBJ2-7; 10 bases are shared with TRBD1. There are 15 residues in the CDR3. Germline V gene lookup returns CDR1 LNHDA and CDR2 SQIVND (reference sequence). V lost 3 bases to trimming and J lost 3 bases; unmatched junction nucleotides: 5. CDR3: CASSMTGGVGYEQYF. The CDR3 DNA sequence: TGTGCCAGTAGTATGACAGGGGGCGTTGGCTACGAGCAGTACTTC.

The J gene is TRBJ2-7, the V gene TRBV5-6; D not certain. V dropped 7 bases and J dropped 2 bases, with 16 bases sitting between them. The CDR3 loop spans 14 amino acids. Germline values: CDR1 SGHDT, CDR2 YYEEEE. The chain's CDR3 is CASQSKSSAYEQYF. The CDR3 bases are TGTGCCAGCCAGTCTAAGTCCTCAGCCTACGAGCAGTACTTC.

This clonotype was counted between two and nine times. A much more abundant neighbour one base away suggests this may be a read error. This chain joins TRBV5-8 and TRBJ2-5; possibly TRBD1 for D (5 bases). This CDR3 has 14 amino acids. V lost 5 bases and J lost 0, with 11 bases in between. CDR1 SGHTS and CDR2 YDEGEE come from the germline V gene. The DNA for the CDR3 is TGTGCCAGCAGGGACAAGGGGCACCAAGAGACCCAGTACTTC. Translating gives CASRDKGHQETQYF.

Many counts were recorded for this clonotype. The CDR3 spells CASSTAGLPNTEAFF. CDR3 in DNA: TGTGCCAGCAGCACGGCGGGACTTCCGAACACTGAAGCTTTCTTT. The V and J genes are TRBV28 and TRBJ1-1; D might be TRBD1 (5 bases). This CDR3 spans 15 amino acids. Germline CDR1 MDHEN, CDR2 SYDVKM. Trimming removed 6 bases from V and 1 base from J, with 15 bases in between.

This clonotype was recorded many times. The CDR3 DNA sequence: TGCGCCAGCAGCTTGGGTCCAGGATCGGCAGATACGCAGTATTTT. The encoded protein is CASSLGPGSADTQYF. This chain connects TRBV5-1 to TRBJ2-3; D call uncertain. The V gene's germline CDR1 is SGHRS and CDR2 YFSETQ. V was pared by 0 bases and J by 4 bases, with 12 bases between. CDR3 length: 15 residues.

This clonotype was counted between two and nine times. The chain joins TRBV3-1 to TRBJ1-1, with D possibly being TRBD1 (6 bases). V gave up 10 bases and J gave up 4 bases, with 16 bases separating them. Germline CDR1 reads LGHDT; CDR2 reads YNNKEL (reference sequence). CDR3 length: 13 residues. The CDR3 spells CATQGTSGTEAFF. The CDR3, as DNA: TGTGCCACCCAGGGGACATCGGGCACTGAAGCTTTCTTT.

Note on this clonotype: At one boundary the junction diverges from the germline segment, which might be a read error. The CDR3 is CSARTPSGRPGDF. The CDR3 coding sequence is TGCAGTGCTAGAACCCCTAGCGGAAGGCCCGGGGATTTT. This chain joins TRBV20-1 and TRBJ2-3; 7 bases are shared with TRBD2. CDR1 and CDR2 from the germline V gene are DFQATT and SNEGSKA (reference sequence). This CDR3 contains 13 residues.

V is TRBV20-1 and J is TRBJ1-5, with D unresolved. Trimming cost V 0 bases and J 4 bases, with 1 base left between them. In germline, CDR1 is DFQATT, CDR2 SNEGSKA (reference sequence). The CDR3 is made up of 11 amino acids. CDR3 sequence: CSARENQPQHF. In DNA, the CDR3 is TGCAGTGCTAGAGAAAATCAGCCCCAGCATTTT.

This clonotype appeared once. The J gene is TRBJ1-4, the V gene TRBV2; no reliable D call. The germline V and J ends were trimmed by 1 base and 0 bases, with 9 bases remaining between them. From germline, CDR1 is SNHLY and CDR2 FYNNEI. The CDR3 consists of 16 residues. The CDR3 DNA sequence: TGTGCCAGCAGTGAAGTGCGGTCCGCAACTAATGAAAAACTGTTTTTT. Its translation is CASSEVRSATNEKLFF.

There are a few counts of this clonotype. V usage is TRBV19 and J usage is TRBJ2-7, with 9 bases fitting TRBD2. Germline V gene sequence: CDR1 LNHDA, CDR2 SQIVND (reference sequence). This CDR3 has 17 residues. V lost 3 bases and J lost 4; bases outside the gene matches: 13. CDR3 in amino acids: CASSIGHVSAGGYEQYF. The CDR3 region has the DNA TGTGCCAGTAGTATTGGGCACGTTTCAGCGGGAGGTTACGAGCAGTACTTC.

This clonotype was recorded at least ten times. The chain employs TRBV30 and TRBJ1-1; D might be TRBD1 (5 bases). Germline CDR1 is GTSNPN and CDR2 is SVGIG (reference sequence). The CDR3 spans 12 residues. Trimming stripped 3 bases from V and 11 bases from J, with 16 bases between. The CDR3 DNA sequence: TGTGCCTGGAGAACGGAAGGGGCTACGGCTTTCTTT. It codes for CAWRTEGATAFF. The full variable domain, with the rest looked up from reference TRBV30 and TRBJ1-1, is SQTIHQWPATLVQPVGSPLSLECTVEGTSNPNLYWYRQAAGRGLQLLFYSVGIGQISSEVPQNLSASRPQDRQFILSSKKLLLSDSGFYLCAWRTEGATAFFGQGTRLTVV.

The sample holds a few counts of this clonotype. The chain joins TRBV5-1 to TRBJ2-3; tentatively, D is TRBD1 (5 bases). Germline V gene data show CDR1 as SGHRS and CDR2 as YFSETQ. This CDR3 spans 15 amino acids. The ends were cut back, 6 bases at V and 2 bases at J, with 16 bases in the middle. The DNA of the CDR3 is TGCGCCAGCACCCTCTGGGGCGGTAACACAGATACGCAGTATTTT. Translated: CASTLWGGNTDTQYF. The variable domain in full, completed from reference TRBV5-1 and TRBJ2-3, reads KAGVTQTPRYLIKTRGQQVTLSCSPISGHRSVSWYQQTPGQGLQFLFEYFSETQRNKGNFPGRFSGRQFSNSRSEMNVSTLELGDSALYLCASTLWGGNTDTQYFGPGTRLTVL.

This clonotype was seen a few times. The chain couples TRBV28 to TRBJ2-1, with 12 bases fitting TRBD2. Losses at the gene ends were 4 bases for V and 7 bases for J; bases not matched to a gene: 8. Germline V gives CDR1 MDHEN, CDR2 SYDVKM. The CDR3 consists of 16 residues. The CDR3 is CASSSPLAGGWNEQFF. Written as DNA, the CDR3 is TGTGCCAGCAGTTCTCCCCTAGCGGGAGGGTGGAATGAGCAGTTCTTC.